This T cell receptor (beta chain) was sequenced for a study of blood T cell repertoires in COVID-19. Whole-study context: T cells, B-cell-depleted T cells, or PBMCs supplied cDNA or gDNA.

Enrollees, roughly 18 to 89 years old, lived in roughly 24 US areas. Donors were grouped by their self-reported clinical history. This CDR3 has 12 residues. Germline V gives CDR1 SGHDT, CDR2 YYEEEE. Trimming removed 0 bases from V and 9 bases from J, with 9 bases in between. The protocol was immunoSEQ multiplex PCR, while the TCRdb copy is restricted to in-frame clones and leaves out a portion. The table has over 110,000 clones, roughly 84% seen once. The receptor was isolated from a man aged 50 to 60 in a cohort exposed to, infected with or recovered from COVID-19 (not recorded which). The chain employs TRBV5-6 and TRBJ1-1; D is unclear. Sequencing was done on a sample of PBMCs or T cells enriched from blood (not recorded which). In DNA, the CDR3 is TGTGCCAGCAGCTTGGGAGGGTCGCAAGCTTTCTTT. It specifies CASSLGGSQAFF.